A selection of T cell receptor beta chains follows, all from one sample in a study of control samples from healthy donors and cancer patients. Sequencing used immunoSEQ multiplex PCR; TCRdb keeps in-frame clones, though not all of them. The table records about 86,000 clones, approximately 91% of them present only once. The sample comprised PBMCs. The source of these receptors is a woman in her fifties or sixties with colorectal cancer. Both conserved end residues are part of each CDR3. A D gene is named only where the DNA matches it firmly. Not all rows give a size; the values are once, few, many and, for expanded clones, a class.

>TRBJ1-6|-|14|TRBV19|TRBD1
CASSQGGENSPLHF
TGTGCCAGTAGCCAAGGGGGCGAGAATTCACCCCTCCACTTT
>TRBJ1-1|once|16|TRBV5-1|-
CASSRGGFTMNTEAFF
TGCGCCAGCAGTCGGGGGGGTTTCACTATGAACACTGAAGCTTTCTTT
>TRBJ2-3|-|15|TRBV7-3|-
CASSATGMLADTQYF
TGTGCCAGCAGCGCTACAGGGATGTTAGCAGATACGCAGTATTTT
>TRBJ1-6|-|15|TRBV6-5|TRBD1
CASSITGADNSPLHF
TGTGCCAGCAGTATTACAGGGGCTGATAATTCACCCCTCCACTTT
>TRBJ1-6|-|13|TRBV4-3|-
CASSLLGGSPLHF
TGCGCCAGCAGCCTCCTAGGGGGTTCACCCCTCCACTTT
>TRBJ2-2|-|15|TRBV24-1|-
CATSDLWGQAGELFF
TGTGCCACCAGTGATTTATGGGGGCAGGCCGGGGAGCTGTTTTTT
>TRBJ1-1|-|15|TRBV28|TRBD1
CASRHRGYGTGGAFF
TGTGCCAGCAGACACAGGGGCTACGGAACAGGAGGAGCTTTCTTT
>TRBJ1-6|-|17|TRBV4-1|-
CASSQARQSVYNSPLHF
TGCGCCAGCAGCCAGGCCCGACAGTCCGTCTATAATTCACCCCTCCACTTT
>TRBJ1-2|-|12|TRBV7-9|-
CASSKTQYGYTF
TGTGCCAGCAGCAAGACCCAGTATGGCTACACCTTC
>TRBJ2-6|-|16|TRBV19|-
CASSIVAASGANVLTF
TGTGCCAGTAGTATAGTAGCCGCATCTGGGGCCAACGTCCTGACTTTC
>TRBJ2-3|-|14|TRBV19|-
CASSTRLRTDTQYF
TGTGCCAGTAGTACCAGACTACGCACAGATACGCAGTATTTT
>TRBJ2-1|-|14|TRBV5-8|TRBD1
CASSFWQGAREQFF
TGTGCCAGCAGCTTTTGGCAGGGGGCTCGCGAGCAGTTCTTC
>TRBJ1-3|-|16|TRBV5-1|-
CASSLGSPSSGNTIYF
TGCGCCAGCAGCTTGGGTTCTCCAAGCTCTGGAAACACCATATATTTT
>TRBJ1-1|-|15|TRBV5-1|-
CASSLGLTGNTEAFF
TGCGCCAGCAGCTTGGGTCTTACAGGGAACACTGAAGCTTTCTTT
>TRBJ1-1|-|15|TRBV6-5|-
CASSIEQAPWTEAFF
TGTGCCAGCAGTATTGAACAGGCCCCCTGGACTGAAGCTTTCTTT
>TRBJ2-2|-|15|TRBV2|-
CASSLDGGNTGELFF
TGTGCCAGCAGTTTGGACGGGGGCAACACCGGGGAGCTGTTTTTT
>TRBJ2-1|-|14|TRBV3-1/TRBV3-2|TRBD1
CASSAGQGYDEQFF
TGTGCCAGCAGCGCCGGACAGGGGTACGATGAGCAGTTCTTC
>TRBJ2-5|-|15|TRBV2|TRBD2
CASSDPGLGGETQYF
TGTGCCAGCAGTGATCCGGGACTAGGGGGGGAGACCCAGTACTTC
>TRBJ2-2|-|13|TRBV5-6|TRBD1
CATRQGATGELFF
TGTGCCACCCGACAGGGGGCCACCGGGGAGCTGTTTTTT
>TRBJ2-3|-|15|TRBV23-1|TRBD1
CASSQDRGRTDTQYF
TGCGCCAGCAGTCAGGACAGGGGCCGCACAGATACGCAGTATTTT
>TRBJ1-1|once|13|TRBV29-1|-
CSVAGTAYTEAFF
TGCAGCGTGGCCGGGACTGCGTACACTGAAGCTTTCTTT
>TRBJ2-3|-|18|TRBV5-5|TRBD2
CASSLAGTSGGVADTQYF
TGTGCCAGCAGCTTGGCCGGGACTAGCGGGGGCGTCGCAGATACGCAGTATTTT
>TRBJ1-5|medium-sized|14|TRBV6-2/TRBV6-3|-
CASSYGGGVVPQHF
TGTGCCAGCAGTTACGGGGGAGGGGTAGTACCCCAGCATTTT
>TRBJ1-5|-|17|TRBV30|TRBD1
CAWSEQVTGVFNQPQHF
TGTGCCTGGAGTGAACAAGTAACAGGGGTCTTCAATCAGCCCCAGCATTTT
>TRBJ1-5|-|15|TRBV15|-
CATSRLAGSNQPQHF
TGTGCCACCAGCAGGCTGGCAGGAAGCAATCAGCCCCAGCATTTT
>TRBJ1-5|-|15|TRBV7-8|-
CASSPRGGGNQPQHF
TGTGCCAGCAGCCCCCGGGGGGGAGGTAATCAGCCCCAGCATTTT
>TRBJ2-2|-|13|TRBV19|-
CASKPGYTGELFF
TGTGCCAGTAAGCCGGGGTACACCGGGGAGCTGTTTTTT
>TRBJ2-1|few|16|TRBV18|TRBD2
CASSSSSGGPGNEQFF
TGTGCCAGCTCATCCTCTAGCGGGGGTCCGGGGAATGAGCAGTTCTTC
>TRBJ1-2|-|13|TRBV12-3/TRBV12-4|-
CASSSAGGNGYTF
TGTGCCAGCAGCAGCGCGGGGGGAAATGGCTACACCTTC
>TRBJ2-2|-|14|TRBV29-1|TRBD1
CSARDRVVTGELFF
TGCAGCGCCAGAGACAGGGTGGTCACCGGGGAGCTGTTTTTT
>TRBJ1-2|-|13|TRBV5-6|-
CASSSDLGYGYTF
TGTGCCAGCAGCTCGGACCTGGGGTATGGCTACACCTTC
>TRBJ1-5|-|17|TRBV19|TRBD1
CASSMLRGRRSNQPQHF
TGTGCCAGTAGTATGCTCAGGGGGCGGCGGAGCAATCAGCCCCAGCATTTT
>TRBJ1-4|-|18|TRBV9|TRBD1
CASSVRGTDYATNEKLFF
TGTGCCAGCAGTGTTCGCGGGACAGACTATGCAACTAATGAAAAACTGTTTTTT
>TRBJ2-5|-|17|TRBV3-1/TRBV3-2|TRBD2
CASSHRRIAGAQETQYF
TGTGCCAGCAGCCATAGGCGCATAGCGGGGGCTCAAGAGACCCAGTACTTC
>TRBJ1-6|many|15|TRBV4-3|TRBD1
CASSQEPGGNSPLHF
TGCGCCAGCAGCCAAGAGCCAGGGGGCAATTCACCCCTCCACTTT
>TRBJ1-6|-|14|TRBV28|-
CASNLDSPNSPLHF
TGTGCCAGCAACCTAGACAGTCCTAATTCACCCCTCCACTTT
>TRBJ1-1|-|13|TRBV25-1|-
CASSERINTEAFF
TGTGCCAGCAGTGAACGCATCAACACTGAAGCTTTCTTT
>TRBJ2-2|-|15|TRBV6-2/TRBV6-3|-
CASSPGWRDTGELFF
TGTGCCAGCAGTCCGGGGTGGCGAGACACCGGGGAGCTGTTTTTT
>TRBJ2-1|-|15|TRBV19|-
CASMGGQATYNEQFF
TGTGCCAGTATGGGGGGCCAGGCGACCTACAATGAGCAGTTCTTC
>TRBJ1-2|-|12|TRBV10-3|-
CAISDPNYGYTF
TGTGCCATCAGTGACCCAAACTATGGCTACACCTTC
>TRBJ1-4|-|15|TRBV9|TRBD1
CASSVGAGGSEKLFF
TGTGCCAGCAGCGTAGGGGCAGGGGGCTCTGAAAAACTGTTTTTT
>TRBJ1-1|-|16|TRBV20-1|TRBD1
CSASGQGVGRVAEAFF
TGCAGTGCTAGTGGTCAGGGGGTAGGGAGGGTCGCTGAAGCTTTCTTT
>TRBJ1-5|-|19|TRBV4-1|-
CASSQVAGDSHNSNQPQHF
TGCGCCAGCAGCCAAGTGGCAGGAGACTCACACAATAGCAATCAGCCCCAGCATTTT
>TRBJ2-3|-|15|TRBV5-1|-
CASSLAGRGSDTQYF
TGCGCCAGCAGCTTGGCCGGGAGAGGATCAGATACGCAGTATTTT
>TRBJ2-5|-|14|TRBV28|-
CASSLRLGEETQYF
TGTGCCAGCAGTCTCCGACTAGGGGAAGAGACCCAGTACTTC
>TRBJ2-5|-|16|TRBV7-2|TRBD2
CASSLRSRGAQGTQYF
TGTGCCAGCAGCCTCAGATCGCGGGGGGCCCAAGGGACCCAGTACTTC
>TRBJ2-2|-|19|TRBV9|TRBD2
CASSETSGGFWRGTGELFF
TGTGCCAGCAGCGAGACTAGCGGGGGGTTCTGGCGTGGCACCGGGGAGCTGTTTTTT
>TRBJ2-1|-|14|TRBV28|-
CAASGALASNEQFF
TGTGCCGCGTCCGGGGCATTGGCTTCAAATGAGCAGTTCTTC
>TRBJ2-3|-|14|TRBV6-1|-
CASMARVPTDTQYF
TGTGCCAGCATGGCGAGGGTTCCCACAGATACGCAGTATTTT
>TRBJ2-2|-|14|TRBV6-5|TRBD1
CASSRDRDTGELFF
TGTGCCAGCAGCCGGGACAGGGACACCGGGGAGCTGTTTTTT
>TRBJ1-2|-|14|TRBV18|TRBD1
CASSPSGQGIGYTF
TGTGCCAGCTCACCATCGGGACAGGGGATAGGCTACACCTTC
>TRBJ2-2|-|15|TRBV5-6|-
CASSLGQGTTGELFF
TGTGCCAGCAGCTTGGGGCAGGGGACCACCGGGGAGCTGTTTTTT
>TRBJ2-1|-|16|TRBV18|TRBD1
CASSPQGAHLDDEQFF
TGTGCCAGCTCGCCGCAGGGGGCCCACTTGGACGATGAGCAGTTCTTC
>TRBJ1-1|-|17|TRBV3-1/TRBV3-2|-
CASSQERGRGWDTEAFF
TGTGCCAGCAGCCAAGAGCGAGGGAGAGGATGGGACACTGAAGCTTTCTTT
>TRBJ2-3|-|15|TRBV7-6|-
CASSLALWGTDTQYF
TGTGCCAGCAGCTTAGCTCTTTGGGGGACAGATACGCAGTATTTT
>TRBJ2-1|-|15|TRBV24-1|-
CATSDSRGSYNEQFF
TGTGCCACCAGTGATTCCAGGGGCTCCTACAATGAGCAGTTCTTC
>TRBJ1-1|-|13|TRBV3-1/TRBV3-2|-
CASSQGVNTEAFF
TGTGCCAGCAGCCAAGGGGTGAACACTGAAGCTTTCTTT